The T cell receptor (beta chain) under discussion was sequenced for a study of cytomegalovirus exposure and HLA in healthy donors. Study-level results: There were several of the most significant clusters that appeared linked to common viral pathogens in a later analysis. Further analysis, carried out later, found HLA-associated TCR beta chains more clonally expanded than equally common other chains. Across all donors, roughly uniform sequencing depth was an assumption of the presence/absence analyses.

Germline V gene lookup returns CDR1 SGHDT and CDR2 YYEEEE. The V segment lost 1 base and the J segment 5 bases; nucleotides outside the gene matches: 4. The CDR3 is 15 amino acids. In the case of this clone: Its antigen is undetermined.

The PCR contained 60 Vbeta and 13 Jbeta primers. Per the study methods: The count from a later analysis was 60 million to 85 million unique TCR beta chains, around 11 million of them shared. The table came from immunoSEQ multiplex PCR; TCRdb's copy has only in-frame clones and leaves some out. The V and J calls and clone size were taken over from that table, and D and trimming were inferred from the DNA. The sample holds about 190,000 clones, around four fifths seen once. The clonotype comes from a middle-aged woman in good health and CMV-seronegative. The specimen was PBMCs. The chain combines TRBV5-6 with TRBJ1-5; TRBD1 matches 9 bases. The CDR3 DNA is TGTGCCAGCAGCTTGATACAGGGGGCGGATCAGCCCCAGCATTTT. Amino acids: CASSLIQGADQPQHF.